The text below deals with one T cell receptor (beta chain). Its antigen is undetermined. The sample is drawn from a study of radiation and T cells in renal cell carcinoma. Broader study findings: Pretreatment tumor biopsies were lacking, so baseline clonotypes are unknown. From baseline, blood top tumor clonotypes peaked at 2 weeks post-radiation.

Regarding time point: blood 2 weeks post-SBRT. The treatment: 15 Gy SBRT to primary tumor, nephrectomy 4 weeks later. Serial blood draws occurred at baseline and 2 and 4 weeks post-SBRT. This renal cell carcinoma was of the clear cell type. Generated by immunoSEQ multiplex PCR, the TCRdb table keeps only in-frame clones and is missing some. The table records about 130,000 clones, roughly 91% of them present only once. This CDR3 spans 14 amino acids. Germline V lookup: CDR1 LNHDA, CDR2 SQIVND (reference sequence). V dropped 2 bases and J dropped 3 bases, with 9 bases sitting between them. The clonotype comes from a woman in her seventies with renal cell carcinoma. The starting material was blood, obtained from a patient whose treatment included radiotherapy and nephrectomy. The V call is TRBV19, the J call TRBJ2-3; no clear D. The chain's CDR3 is CASSIPRSTDTQYF. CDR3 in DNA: TGTGCCAGTAGTATACCCAGAAGTACAGATACGCAGTATTTT.